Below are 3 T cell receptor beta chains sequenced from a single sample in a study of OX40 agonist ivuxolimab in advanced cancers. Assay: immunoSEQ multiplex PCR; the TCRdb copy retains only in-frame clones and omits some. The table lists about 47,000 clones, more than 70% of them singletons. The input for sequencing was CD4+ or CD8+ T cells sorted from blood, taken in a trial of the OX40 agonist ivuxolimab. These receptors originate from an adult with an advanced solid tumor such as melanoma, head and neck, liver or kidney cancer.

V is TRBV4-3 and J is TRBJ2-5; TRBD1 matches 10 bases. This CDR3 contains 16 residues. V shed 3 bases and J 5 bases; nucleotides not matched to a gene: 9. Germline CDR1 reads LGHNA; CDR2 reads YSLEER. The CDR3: CASSQDRDRGSETQYF. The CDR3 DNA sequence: TGCGCCAGCAGCCAGGACCGGGACAGGGGATCGGAGACCCAGTACTTC.

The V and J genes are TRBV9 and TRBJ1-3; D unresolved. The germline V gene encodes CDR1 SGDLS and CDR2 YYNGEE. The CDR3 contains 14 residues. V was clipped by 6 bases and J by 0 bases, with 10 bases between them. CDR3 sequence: CASNKPGSGNTIYF. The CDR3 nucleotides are TGTGCCAGCAATAAGCCCGGCTCTGGAAACACCATATATTTT.

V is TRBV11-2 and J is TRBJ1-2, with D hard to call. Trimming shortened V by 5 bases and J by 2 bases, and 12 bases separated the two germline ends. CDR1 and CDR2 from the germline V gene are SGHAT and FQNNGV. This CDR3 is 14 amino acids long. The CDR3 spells CASSPSAGNYGYTF. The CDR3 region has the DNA TGTGCCAGCAGCCCCAGCGCCGGAAACTATGGCTACACCTTC.